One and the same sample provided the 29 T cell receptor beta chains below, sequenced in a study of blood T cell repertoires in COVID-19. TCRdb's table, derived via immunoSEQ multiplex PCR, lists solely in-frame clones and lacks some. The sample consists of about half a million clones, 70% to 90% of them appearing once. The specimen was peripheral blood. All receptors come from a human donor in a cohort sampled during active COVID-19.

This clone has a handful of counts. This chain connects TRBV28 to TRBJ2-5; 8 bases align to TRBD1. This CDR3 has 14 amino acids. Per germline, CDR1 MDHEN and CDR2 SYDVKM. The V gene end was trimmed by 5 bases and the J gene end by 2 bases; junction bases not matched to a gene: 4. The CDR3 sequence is CASSPGQAQETQYF. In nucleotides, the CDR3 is TGTGCCAGCAGTCCGGGACAGGCACAAGAGACCCAGTACTTC.

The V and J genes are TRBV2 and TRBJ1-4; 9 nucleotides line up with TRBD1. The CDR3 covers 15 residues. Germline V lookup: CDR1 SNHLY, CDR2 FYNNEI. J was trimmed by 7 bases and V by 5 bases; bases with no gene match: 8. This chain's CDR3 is CASSTRTGDGEKLFF. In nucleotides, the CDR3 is TGTGCCAGCAGTACTCGGACAGGGGACGGTGAAAAACTGTTTTTT.

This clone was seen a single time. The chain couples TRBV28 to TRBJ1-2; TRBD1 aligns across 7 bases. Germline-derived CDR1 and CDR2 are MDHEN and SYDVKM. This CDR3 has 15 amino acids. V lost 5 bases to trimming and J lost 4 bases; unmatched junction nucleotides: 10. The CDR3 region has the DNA TGTGCCAGCAGTCCTCACTCGACAGGGAGCTATGGCTACACCTTC. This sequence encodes CASSPHSTGSYGYTF.

CDR3 loop: CASSIAGTGAEKLFF. As DNA, the CDR3 is TGCGCCAGCAGCATAGCCGGGACAGGGGCGGAAAAACTGTTTTTT. The chain carries TRBV5-1 and TRBJ1-4, with 10 bases that match TRBD1. This CDR3 is 15 amino acids long. V lost 4 bases and J lost 8; bases outside the gene matches: 8. Germline-derived CDR1 and CDR2 are SGHRS and YFSETQ.

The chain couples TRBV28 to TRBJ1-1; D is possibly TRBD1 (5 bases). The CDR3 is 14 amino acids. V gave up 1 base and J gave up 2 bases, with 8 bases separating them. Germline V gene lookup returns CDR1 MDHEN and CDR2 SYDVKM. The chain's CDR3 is CASSLFRENTEAFF. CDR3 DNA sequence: TGTGCCAGCAGTTTATTCAGGGAAAACACTGAAGCTTTCTTT.

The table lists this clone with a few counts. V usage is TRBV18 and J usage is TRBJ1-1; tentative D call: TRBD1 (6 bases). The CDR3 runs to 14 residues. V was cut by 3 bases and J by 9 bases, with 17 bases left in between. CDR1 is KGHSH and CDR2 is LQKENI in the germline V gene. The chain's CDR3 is CASSPPGAGKKAFF. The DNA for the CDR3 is TGTGCCAGCTCACCCCCAGGGGCAGGTAAAAAAGCTTTCTTT.

The DNA for the CDR3 is TGTGCCAGCAGCGCTCCCCGGGACAGGGAGACTAACACTGAAGCTTTCTTT. Translating gives CASSAPRDRETNTEAFF. The rearrangement uses TRBV9 and TRBJ1-1, with 9 bases fitting TRBD1. The V and J ends lost 3 bases and 2 bases, in that order; junction bases with no gene match: 11. The germline gives CDR1 SGDLS, CDR2 YYNGEE. CDR3 length: 17 residues.

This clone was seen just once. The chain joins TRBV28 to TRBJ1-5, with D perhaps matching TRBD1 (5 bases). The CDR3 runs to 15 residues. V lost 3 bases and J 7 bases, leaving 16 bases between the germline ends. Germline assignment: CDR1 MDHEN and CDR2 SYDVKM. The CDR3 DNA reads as TGTGCCAGCAGTTTGTTGGGGGGGGAACCGCAGCCCCAGCATTTT. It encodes CASSLLGGEPQPQHF. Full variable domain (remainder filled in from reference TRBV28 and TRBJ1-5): DVKVTQSSRYLVKRTGEKVFLECVQDMDHENMFWYRQDPGLGLRLIYFSYDVKMKEKGDIPEGYSVSREKKERFSLILESASTNQTSMYLCASSLLGGEPQPQHFGDGTRLSIL.

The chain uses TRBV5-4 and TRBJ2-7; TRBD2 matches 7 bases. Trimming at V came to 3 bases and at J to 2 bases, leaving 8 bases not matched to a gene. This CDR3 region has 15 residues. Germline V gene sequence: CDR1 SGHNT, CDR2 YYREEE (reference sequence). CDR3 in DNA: TGTGCCAGCAGCTGGGGGGGTCTAGGGACCTACGAGCAGTACTTC. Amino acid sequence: CASSWGGLGTYEQYF.

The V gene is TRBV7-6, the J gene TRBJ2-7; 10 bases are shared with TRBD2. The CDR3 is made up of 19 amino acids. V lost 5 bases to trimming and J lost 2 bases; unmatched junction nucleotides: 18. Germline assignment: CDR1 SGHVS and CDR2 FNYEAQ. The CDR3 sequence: CASSPGGLAGVKRTYEQYF. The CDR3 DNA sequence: TGTGCCAGCAGCCCAGGGGGGCTAGCGGGAGTGAAGCGGACCTACGAGCAGTACTTC.

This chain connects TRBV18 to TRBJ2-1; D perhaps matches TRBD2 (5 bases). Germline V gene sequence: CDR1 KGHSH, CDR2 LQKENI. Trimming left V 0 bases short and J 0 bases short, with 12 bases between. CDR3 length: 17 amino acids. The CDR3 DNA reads TGTGCCAGCTCACCACCGAGCGGCCTGAGCTCCTACAATGAGCAGTTCTTC. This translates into CASSPPSGLSSYNEQFF.

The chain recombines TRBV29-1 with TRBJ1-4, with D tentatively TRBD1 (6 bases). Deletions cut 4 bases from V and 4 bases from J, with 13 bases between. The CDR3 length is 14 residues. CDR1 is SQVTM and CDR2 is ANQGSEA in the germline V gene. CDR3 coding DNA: TGCAGCGTTGGATTTGGACAGTATAATGAAAAACTGTTTTTT. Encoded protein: CSVGFGQYNEKLFF.

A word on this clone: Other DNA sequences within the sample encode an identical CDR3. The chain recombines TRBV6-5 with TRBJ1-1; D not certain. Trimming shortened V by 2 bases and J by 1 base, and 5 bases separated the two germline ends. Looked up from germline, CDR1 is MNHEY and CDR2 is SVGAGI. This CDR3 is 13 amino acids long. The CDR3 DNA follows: TGTGCCAGCAGTTACAGAGGGAACACTGAAGCTTTCTTT. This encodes CASSYRGNTEAFF.

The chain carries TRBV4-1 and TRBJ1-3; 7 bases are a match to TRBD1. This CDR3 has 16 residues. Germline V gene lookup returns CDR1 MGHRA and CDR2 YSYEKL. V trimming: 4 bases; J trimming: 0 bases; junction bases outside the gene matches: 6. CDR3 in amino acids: CASSRRDRDSGNTIYF. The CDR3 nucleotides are TGCGCCAGCAGCCGTAGAGACAGGGACTCTGGAAACACCATATATTTT.

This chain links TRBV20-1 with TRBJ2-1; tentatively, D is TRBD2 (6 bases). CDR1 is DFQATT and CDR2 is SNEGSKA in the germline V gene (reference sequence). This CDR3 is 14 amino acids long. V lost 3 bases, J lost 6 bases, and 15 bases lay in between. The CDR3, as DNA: TGCAGTGCTAGTGTAGGCGGGGCTGTCAATGAGCAGTTCTTC. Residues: CSASVGGAVNEQFF.

In DNA, the CDR3 is TGTGCCAGCAGCTTGGCGGGAGATAGAGGAGGCGAGCAGTACTTC. Translation gives CASSLAGDRGGEQYF. This sequence joins TRBV7-3 and TRBJ2-7, with 7 bases aligning to TRBD2. The V gene's germline CDR1 is SGHTA and CDR2 FQGTGA. There are 15 residues in the CDR3. V gave up 3 bases and J gave up 6 bases; unmatched junction bases: 11.

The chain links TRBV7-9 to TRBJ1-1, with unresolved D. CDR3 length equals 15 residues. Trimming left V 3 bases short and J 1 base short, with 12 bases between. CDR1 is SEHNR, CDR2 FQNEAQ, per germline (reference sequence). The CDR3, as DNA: TGTGCCAGCAGCTTCGGAGGTACGACGAACACTGAAGCTTTCTTT. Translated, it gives CASSFGGTTNTEAFF.

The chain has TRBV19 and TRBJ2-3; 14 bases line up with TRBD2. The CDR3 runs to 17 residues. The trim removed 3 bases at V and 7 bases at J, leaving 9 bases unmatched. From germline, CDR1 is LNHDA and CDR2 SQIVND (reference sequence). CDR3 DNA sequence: TGTGCCAGTAGTATGTCGGGGACTAGCGGGAGTCTAAATACGCAGTATTTT. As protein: CASSMSGTSGSLNTQYF. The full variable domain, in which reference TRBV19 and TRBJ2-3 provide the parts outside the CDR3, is DGGITQSPKYLFRKEGQNVTLSCEQNLNHDAMYWYRQDPGQGLRLIYYSQIVNDFQKGDIAEGYSVSREKKESFPLTVTSAQKNPTAFYLCASSMSGTSGSLNTQYFGPGTRLTVL.

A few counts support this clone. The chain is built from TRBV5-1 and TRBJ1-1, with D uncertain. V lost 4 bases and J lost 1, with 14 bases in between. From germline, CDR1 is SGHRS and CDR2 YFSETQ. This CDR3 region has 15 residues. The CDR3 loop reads CASSRDGAANTEAFF. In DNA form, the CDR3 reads TGCGCCAGCAGCCGAGATGGCGCGGCGAACACTGAAGCTTTCTTT.

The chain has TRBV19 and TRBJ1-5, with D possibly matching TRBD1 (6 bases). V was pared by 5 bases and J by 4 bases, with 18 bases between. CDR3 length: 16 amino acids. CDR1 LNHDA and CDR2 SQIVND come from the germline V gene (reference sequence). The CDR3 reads CASSLSPGTMNQPQHF. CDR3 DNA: TGTGCCAGTAGTCTCTCTCCCGGGACAATGAATCAGCCCCAGCATTTT.

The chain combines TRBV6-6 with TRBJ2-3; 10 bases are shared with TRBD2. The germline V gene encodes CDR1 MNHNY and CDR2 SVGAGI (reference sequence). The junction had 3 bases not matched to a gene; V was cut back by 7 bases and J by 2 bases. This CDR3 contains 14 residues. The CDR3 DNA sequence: TGTGCCAGCAAAACTAGCGGGAACACAGATACGCAGTATTTT. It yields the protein CASKTSGNTDTQYF.

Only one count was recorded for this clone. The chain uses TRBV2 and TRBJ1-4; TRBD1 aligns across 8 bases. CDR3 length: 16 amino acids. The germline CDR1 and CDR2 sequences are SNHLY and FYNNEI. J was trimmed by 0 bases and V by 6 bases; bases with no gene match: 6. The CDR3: CASRWDRSATNEKLFF. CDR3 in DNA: TGTGCCAGCAGGTGGGACAGGAGCGCAACTAATGAAAAACTGTTTTTT.

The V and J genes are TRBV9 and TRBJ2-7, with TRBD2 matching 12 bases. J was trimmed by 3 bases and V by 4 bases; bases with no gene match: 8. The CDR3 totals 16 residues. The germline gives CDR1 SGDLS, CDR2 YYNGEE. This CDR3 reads CASSISPGLAGYEQYF. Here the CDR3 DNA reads TGTGCCAGCAGCATTTCCCCGGGACTAGCGGGCTACGAGCAGTACTTC. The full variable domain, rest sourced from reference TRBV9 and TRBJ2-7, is DSGVTQTPKHLITATGQRVTLRCSPRSGDLSVYWYQQSLDQGLQFLIQYYNGEERAKGNILERFSAQQFPDLHSELNLSSLELGDSALYFCASSISPGLAGYEQYFGPGTRLTVT.

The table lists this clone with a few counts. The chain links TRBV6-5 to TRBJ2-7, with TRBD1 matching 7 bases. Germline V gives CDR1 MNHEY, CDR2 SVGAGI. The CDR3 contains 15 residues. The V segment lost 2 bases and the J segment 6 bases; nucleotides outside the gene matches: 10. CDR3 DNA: TGTGCCAGCAGTTACCAACCCGGGACAGAGGCCGAGCAGTACTTC. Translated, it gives CASSYQPGTEAEQYF.

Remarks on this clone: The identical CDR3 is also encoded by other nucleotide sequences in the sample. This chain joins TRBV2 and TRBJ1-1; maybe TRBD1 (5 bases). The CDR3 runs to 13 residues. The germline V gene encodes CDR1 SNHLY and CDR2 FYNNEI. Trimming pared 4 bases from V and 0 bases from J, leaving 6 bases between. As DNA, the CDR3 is TGTGCCAGCAGTGGACAGTTGAACACTGAAGCTTTCTTT. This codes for CASSGQLNTEAFF. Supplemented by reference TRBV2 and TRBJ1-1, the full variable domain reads EPEVTQTPSHQVTQMGQEVILRCVPISNHLYFYWYRQILGQKVEFLVSFYNNEISEKSEIFDDQFSVERPDGSNFTLKIRSTKLEDSAMYFCASSGQLNTEAFFGQGTRLTVV.

CDR3 DNA: TGTGCCAGCAGGGCCGTCGGCTACACCTTC. Translation gives CASRAVGYTF. The chain links TRBV2 to TRBJ1-2; no clear D gene. Germline loops: CDR1 SNHLY, CDR2 FYNNEI. With 6 bases removed from V and 8 bases from J, the gap between germline ends came to 7 bases. The CDR3 length is 10 residues.

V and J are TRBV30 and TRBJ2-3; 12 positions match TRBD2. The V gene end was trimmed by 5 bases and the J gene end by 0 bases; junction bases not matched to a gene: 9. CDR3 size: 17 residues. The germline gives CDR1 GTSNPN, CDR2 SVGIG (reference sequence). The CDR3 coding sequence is TGTGCCTGGGGGGGGACTAGCGGGTCCTTAAGCACAGATACGCAGTATTTT. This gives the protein CAWGGTSGSLSTDTQYF. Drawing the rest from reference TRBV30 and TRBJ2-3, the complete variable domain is SQTIHQWPATLVQPVGSPLSLECTVEGTSNPNLYWYRQAAGRGLQLLFYSVGIGQISSEVPQNLSASRPQDRQFILSSKKLLLSDSGFYLCAWGGTSGSLSTDTQYFGPGTRLTVL.

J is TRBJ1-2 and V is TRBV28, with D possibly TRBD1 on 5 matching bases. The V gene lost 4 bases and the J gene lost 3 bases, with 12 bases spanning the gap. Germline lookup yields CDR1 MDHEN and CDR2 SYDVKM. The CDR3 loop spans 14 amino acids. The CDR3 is CASSSQGGDYGYTF. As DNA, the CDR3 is TGTGCCAGCAGTTCCCAGGGCGGGGACTATGGCTACACCTTC.

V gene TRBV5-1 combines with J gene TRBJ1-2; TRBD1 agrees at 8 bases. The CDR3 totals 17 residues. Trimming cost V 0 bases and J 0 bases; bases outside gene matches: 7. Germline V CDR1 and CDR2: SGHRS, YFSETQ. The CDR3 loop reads CASSLEGQGPANYGYTF. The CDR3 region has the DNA TGCGCCAGCAGCTTGGAAGGACAGGGACCCGCTAACTATGGCTACACCTTC.